One and the same sample provided the 21 T cell receptor beta chains below, sequenced in a study of T-cell reconstitution after alpha-beta-depleted transplantation in children (dated by TCRdb to the mid-2010s). Taken with the paper, the label for treatment or condition translates to: allogeneic hematopoietic cell transplantation with graft depleted of TCRalphabeta T cells and CD19 B cells. The method behind the library was PCR. This sample was sequenced with an Illumina HiSeq 2500. TCR libraries were prepared with molecular barcoding, using unique molecular identifiers to normalize TCRbeta repertoire quantification. TCRdb reanalyzed the raw reads on its own, using fastp at Q25 for trimming and MiXCR for clone calling, and kept in-frame beta chains. Rows are unified per CDR3 protein, each entry keeping the most common DNA and genes. Within this sample are roughly 220,000 distinct CDR3 sequences, with about 8.4% of them counted one time only. Roughly 36% of the sample is in the top ten clones.

The material was PBMCs, mostly from graft donor cells, obtained 360 days after TCRalphabeta/CD19-depleted stem cell transplant. The receptors originated from a male patient between 2 and 10 years old who had a stem cell transplant for acute myeloid leukemia, so the T cells may come from the graft donor.

The rearrangement uses TRBV29-1 and TRBJ2-2; TRBD2 might be the D (5 bases). Germline-derived CDR1 and CDR2 are SQVTM and ANQGSEA. V lost 3 bases to trimming and J lost 3 bases, with 11 bases between them. The CDR3 sequence is 14 residues long. The DNA of the CDR3 is TGCAGCGTTGATGGGCAGAGGGACACCGGGGAGCTGTTTTTT. Residues: CSVDGQRDTGELFF.

The table lists this clonotype with a count of one. Here the CDR3 reads CASSFRRLLGGSYEQYF. In DNA form, the CDR3 reads TGTGCCAGCAGTTTCCGGCGGCTTCTTGGGGGGTCCTACGAGCAGTACTTC. The V call is TRBV12-3 or TRBV12-4, the J call TRBJ2-7, with D possibly matching TRBD2 (6 bases). Trimming stripped 3 bases from V and 1 base from J, with 19 bases between. The CDR3 is 17 amino acids.

This clonotype was observed a handful of times. The V call is TRBV12-3 or TRBV12-4, the J call TRBJ2-1; TRBD2 matches at 7 bases. The CDR3 has 12 residues. After removal of 7 bases from V and 8 bases from J, the junction contained 5 bases not matched to a gene. CDR3 protein: CASTRLAHEQFF. The CDR3 nucleotides read TGTGCCAGCACTCGACTAGCACATGAGCAGTTCTTC.

This clonotype occurred a few times. The genes are TRBV29-1 and TRBJ2-4; no firm D call. The germline gives CDR1 SQVTM, CDR2 ANQGSEA. Trimming removed 4 bases from V and 0 bases from J, with 13 bases in between. This CDR3 has 15 residues. CDR3 DNA: TGCAGCGTTGGGGAACCCGCCGGAGCCAAAAACATTCAGTACTTC. Translating gives CSVGEPAGAKNIQYF.

The CDR3 nucleotides read TGTGCCAGCAGCTTACCTACCGGGACAACGGATGGCTACACCTTC. This gives the protein CASSLPTGTTDGYTF. This chain links TRBV7-2 with TRBJ1-2; tentatively, D is TRBD1 (6 bases). V lost 2 bases to trimming and J lost 6 bases, with 16 bases between them. The CDR3 length is 15 residues. Germline CDR1 reads SGHTA; CDR2 reads FQGNSA.

This clonotype was seen only a few times. The rearrangement joins TRBV19 to TRBJ1-5; unclear D gene. This CDR3 has 13 amino acids. The germline V gene has CDR1 LNHDA and CDR2 SQIVND (reference sequence). V gave up 4 bases and J gave up 3 bases, with 7 bases separating them. The CDR3 bases are TGTGCCAGTAGTAGCGCCCCCAATCAGCCCCAGCATTTT. Its translation: CASSSAPNQPQHF.

In this sample, this clonotype turned up many times. The chain uses TRBV10-3 and TRBJ2-4; D gene uncertain. This CDR3 is 12 amino acids long. V was shortened by 4 bases and J by 6 bases, with 7 bases between the two germline ends. Germline V gives CDR1 ENHRY, CDR2 SYGVKD. The CDR3, as DNA: TGTGCCATCAGTGCGACGGGAAACATTCAGTACTTC. Its protein is CAISATGNIQYF.

This clonotype was recorded many times. This chain uses TRBV11-1 with TRBJ2-1, with D possibly being TRBD2 (5 bases). CDR1 SGHAT and CDR2 FQDESV come from the germline V gene (reference sequence). Trimming pared 7 bases from V and 0 bases from J, leaving 13 bases between. This CDR3 comprises 15 residues. Written as DNA, the CDR3 is TGTGCCAGCACCATTAGCGTTAGCTCCTACAATGAGCAGTTCTTC. Encoded protein: CASTISVSSYNEQFF.

The J gene is TRBJ2-2, the V gene TRBV7-3; 8 nucleotides agree with TRBD2. The CDR3 has 16 amino acids. Germline CDR1 SGHTA, CDR2 FQGTGA. Trimming cost V 1 base and J 10 bases; bases outside gene matches: 11. The CDR3 here is CASSLIGGALYKELFF. CDR3 DNA sequence: TGTGCCAGCAGCTTAATCGGGGGGGCCTTATACAAGGAGCTGTTTTTT.

The chain employs TRBV5-1 and TRBJ2-5; TRBD2 aligns across 14 bases. CDR3 length: 17 amino acids. The junction had 10 bases not matched to a gene; V was cut back by 4 bases and J by 5 bases. Germline V lookup: CDR1 SGHRS, CDR2 YFSETQ. CDR3 loop: CASSTRLAGGRLETQYF. The CDR3 DNA follows: TGCGCCAGCAGCACTCGACTAGCGGGGGGGCGATTGGAGACCCAGTACTTC. The whole variable domain, filled in from reference TRBV5-1 and TRBJ2-5, reads KAGVTQTPRYLIKTRGQQVTLSCSPISGHRSVSWYQQTPGQGLQFLFEYFSETQRNKGNFPGRFSGRQFSNSRSEMNVSTLELGDSALYLCASSTRLAGGRLETQYFGPGTRLLVL.

The chain carries TRBV6-5 and TRBJ1-1; D is undetermined. Trimming pared 2 bases from V and 5 bases from J, leaving 9 bases between. The CDR3 covers 13 residues. Germline V CDR1 and CDR2: MNHEY, SVGAGI. In DNA form, the CDR3 reads TGTGCCAGCAGTTACGGAGGGTTTACTGAAGCTTTCTTT. Its protein is CASSYGGFTEAFF.

The chain carries TRBV12-3 or TRBV12-4 and TRBJ1-1; tentative D call: TRBD1 (5 bases). This CDR3 region has 12 residues. With 7 bases removed from V and 3 bases from J, the gap between germline ends came to 9 bases. The chain's CDR3 is CASKQGDTEAFF. CDR3 in DNA: TGTGCCAGCAAGCAAGGGGACACTGAAGCTTTCTTT.

The gene calls are TRBV6-1 and TRBJ1-2; TRBD1 matches 9 bases. After removal of 5 bases from V and 4 bases from J, the junction contained 14 bases not matched to a gene. CDR3 length: 17 amino acids. Germline CDR1 and CDR2: MNHNS and SASEGT. The CDR3 DNA follows: TGTGCCAGCAGTCCCGTCCCGGGACAGGGATCAGTCTATGGCTACACCTTC. It encodes CASSPVPGQGSVYGYTF.

This clonotype was observed at least ten times. This chain connects TRBV20-1 to TRBJ2-5, with D uncertain. Trimming removed 3 bases from V and 11 bases from J, with 13 bases in between. The CDR3 totals 11 residues. Germline loops: CDR1 DFQATT, CDR2 SNEGSKA (reference sequence). Here the CDR3 DNA reads TGCAGTGCTAGGGCAGTAGGCGTACAGTACTTC. Amino acid sequence: CSARAVGVQYF.

This clonotype was picked up a small number of times. V is TRBV20-1 and J is TRBJ2-1; maybe TRBD2 (6 bases). Trimming took off 1 base at V and 6 bases at J, with 13 bases between the two ends. There are 14 residues in the CDR3. Germline lookup yields CDR1 DFQATT and CDR2 SNEGSKA (reference sequence). CDR3: CSARGSGRGNEQFF. CDR3 nucleotides: TGCAGTGCTAGAGGGTCGGGGCGGGGCAATGAGCAGTTCTTC.

This clonotype has ten or more counts. This chain uses TRBV7-9 with TRBJ2-1; D may be TRBD2 (5 bases). Trimming cost V 5 bases and J 7 bases, with 15 bases left between them. The germline V gene has CDR1 SEHNR and CDR2 FQNEAQ (reference sequence). This CDR3 spans 14 amino acids. Here the CDR3 DNA reads TGTGCCAGCAGCGGGAGTCCCTATGAGAATGAGCAGTTCTTC. This translates into CASSGSPYENEQFF. Using reference TRBV7-9 and TRBJ2-1 for the parts outside the CDR3, the full variable domain is DTGVSQNPRHKITKRGQNVTFRCDPISEHNRLYWYRQTLGQGPEFLTYFQNEAQLEKSRLLSDRFSAERPKGSFSTLEIQRTEQGDSAMYLCASSGSPYENEQFFGPGTRLTVL.

J is TRBJ2-5 and V is TRBV7-2; D is unclear. Germline V gives CDR1 SGHTA, CDR2 FQGNSA. V was clipped by 4 bases and J by 5 bases, with 17 bases between them. The CDR3 extends over 15 amino acids. The chain's CDR3 is CASSSLGEPWETQYF. In nucleotides, the CDR3 is TGTGCCAGCAGCTCCTTGGGCGAACCTTGGGAGACCCAGTACTTC.

This clonotype was detected ten times or more. The genes are TRBV10-2 and TRBJ1-5; 9 nucleotides agree with TRBD1. The CDR3 is 15 residues long. Germline assignment: CDR1 WSHSY and CDR2 SAAADI. The V and J ends lost 6 bases and 3 bases, in that order; junction bases with no gene match: 6. The CDR3 DNA reads as TGCGCCAGCAGGGACCGGGACAGGGACAATCAGCCCCAGCATTTT. It yields the protein CASRDRDRDNQPQHF.

The chain uses TRBV5-1 and TRBJ2-3; D could derive from TRBD1 or TRBD2 (5 bases each). The CDR3 has 13 residues. Germline lookup yields CDR1 SGHRS and CDR2 YFSETQ. V lost 7 bases, J lost 4 bases, and 13 bases lay in between. This CDR3 reads CASWGRGADTQYF. In DNA, the CDR3 is TGCGCCAGCTGGGGGAGAGGCGCAGATACGCAGTATTTT.

J is TRBJ2-5 and V is TRBV5-1; 14 bases agree with TRBD2. CDR1 and CDR2 from the germline V gene are SGHRS and YFSETQ. The CDR3 extends over 18 amino acids. After removal of 4 bases from V and 5 bases from J, the junction contained 13 bases not matched to a gene. The CDR3 region has the DNA TGCGCCAGCAGCCCCGGGACTAGCGGGAGTCGAATAGTGGAGACCCAGTACTTC. This translates into CASSPGTSGSRIVETQYF. The full variable domain, completed using reference TRBV5-1 and TRBJ2-5, is KAGVTQTPRYLIKTRGQQVTLSCSPISGHRSVSWYQQTPGQGLQFLFEYFSETQRNKGNFPGRFSGRQFSNSRSEMNVSTLELGDSALYLCASSPGTSGSRIVETQYFGPGTRLLVL.

This clonotype was seen only a few times. Compared with germline, one end of the junction differs, possibly owing to a read error. V is TRBV29-1 and J is TRBJ2-5; the D is unclear. This CDR3 has 14 amino acids. Looked up from germline, CDR1 is SQVTM and CDR2 is ANQGSEA. CDR3 in DNA: TGCAGCGCTGAAGCCCTTCCTAGGCAAGAGACCCAGTACTTC. Amino acids: CSAEALPRQETQYF.